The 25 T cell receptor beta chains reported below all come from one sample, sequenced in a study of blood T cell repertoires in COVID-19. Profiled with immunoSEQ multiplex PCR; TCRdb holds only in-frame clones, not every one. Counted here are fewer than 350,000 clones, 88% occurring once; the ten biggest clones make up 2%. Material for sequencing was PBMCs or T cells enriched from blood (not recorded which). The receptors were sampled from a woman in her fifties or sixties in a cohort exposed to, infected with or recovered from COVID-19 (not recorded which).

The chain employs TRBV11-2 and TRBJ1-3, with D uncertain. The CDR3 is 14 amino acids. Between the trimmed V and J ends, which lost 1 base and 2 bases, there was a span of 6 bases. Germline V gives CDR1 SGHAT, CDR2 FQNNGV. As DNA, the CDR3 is TGTGCCAGCAGCTTAGGAGGAACTGGAAACACCATATATTTT. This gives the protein CASSLGGTGNTIYF.

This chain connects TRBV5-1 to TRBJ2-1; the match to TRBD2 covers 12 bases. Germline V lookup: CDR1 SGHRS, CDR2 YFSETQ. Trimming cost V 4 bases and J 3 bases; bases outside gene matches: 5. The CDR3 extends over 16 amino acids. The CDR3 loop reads CASSMGTSGLYNEQFF. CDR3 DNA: TGCGCCAGCAGCATGGGGACTAGCGGGCTCTACAATGAGCAGTTCTTC.

CDR3 bases: TGTGCCAGCAGCGTAGGAGGGGGGGGGAACGAGCAGTACTTC. It translates to CASSVGGGGNEQYF. V and J are TRBV9 and TRBJ2-7; a weak D match, TRBD2 (7 bases). Between the trimmed V and J ends, which lost 0 bases and 5 bases, there was a span of 12 bases. The CDR3 is 14 residues long. The germline V gene has CDR1 SGDLS and CDR2 YYNGEE.

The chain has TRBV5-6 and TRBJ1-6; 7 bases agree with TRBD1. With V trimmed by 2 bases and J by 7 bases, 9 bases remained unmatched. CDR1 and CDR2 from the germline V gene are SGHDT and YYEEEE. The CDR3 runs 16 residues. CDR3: CASSLDRVVWNSPLHF. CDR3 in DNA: TGTGCCAGCAGCTTAGACAGGGTGGTGTGGAATTCACCCCTCCACTTT. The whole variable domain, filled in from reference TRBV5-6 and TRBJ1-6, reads DAGVTQSPTHLIKTRGQQVTLRCSPKSGHDTVSWYQQALGQGPQFIFQYYEEEERQRGNFPDRFSGHQFPNYSSELNVNALLLGDSALYLCASSLDRVVWNSPLHFGNGTRLTVT.

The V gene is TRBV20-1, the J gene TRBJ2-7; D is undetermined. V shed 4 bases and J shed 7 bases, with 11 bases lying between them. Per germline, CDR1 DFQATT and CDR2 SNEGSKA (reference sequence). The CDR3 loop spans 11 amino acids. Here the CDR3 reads CSATPLREQYF. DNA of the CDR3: TGCAGTGCTACCCCGCTGAGAGAGCAGTACTTC.

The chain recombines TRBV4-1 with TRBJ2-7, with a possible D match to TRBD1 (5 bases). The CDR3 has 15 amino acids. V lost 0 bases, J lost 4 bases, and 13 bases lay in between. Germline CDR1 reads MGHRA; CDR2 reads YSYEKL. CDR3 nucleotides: TGCGCCAGCAGCCAAGATTTACAGGAGAGATACGAGCAGTACTTC. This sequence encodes CASSQDLQERYEQYF.

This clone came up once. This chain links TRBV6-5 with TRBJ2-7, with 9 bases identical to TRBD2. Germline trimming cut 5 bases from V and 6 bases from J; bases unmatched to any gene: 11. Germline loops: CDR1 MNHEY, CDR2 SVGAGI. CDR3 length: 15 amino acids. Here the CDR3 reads CASSMPLAGVGEQYF. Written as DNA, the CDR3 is TGTGCCAGCAGTATGCCTTTAGCGGGAGTTGGCGAGCAGTACTTC.

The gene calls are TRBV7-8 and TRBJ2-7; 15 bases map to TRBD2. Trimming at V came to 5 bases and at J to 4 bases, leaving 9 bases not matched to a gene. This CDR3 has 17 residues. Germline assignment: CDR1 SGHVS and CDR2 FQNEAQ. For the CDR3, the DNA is TGTGCCAGCAGCCCTGGACTAGCGGGAGGGCCCTTGTACGAGCAGTACTTC. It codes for CASSPGLAGGPLYEQYF.

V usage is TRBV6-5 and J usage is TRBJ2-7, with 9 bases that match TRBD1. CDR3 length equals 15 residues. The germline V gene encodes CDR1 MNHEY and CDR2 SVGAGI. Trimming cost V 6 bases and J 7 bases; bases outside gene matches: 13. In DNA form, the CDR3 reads TGTGCCAGCAGCCGGGACAGGGACAAGATCAGAGAGCAGTACTTC. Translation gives CASSRDRDKIREQYF.

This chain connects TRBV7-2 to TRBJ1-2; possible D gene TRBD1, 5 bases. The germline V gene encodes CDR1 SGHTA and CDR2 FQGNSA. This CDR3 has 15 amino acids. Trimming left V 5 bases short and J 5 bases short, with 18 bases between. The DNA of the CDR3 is TGTGCCAGCAGCCCTCGGGTCAGGGAGGGGTATGGCTACACCTTC. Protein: CASSPRVREGYGYTF.

The CDR3 reads CAWSVNKGLAASGANVLTF. In DNA form, the CDR3 reads TGTGCCTGGAGTGTGAATAAGGGACTAGCGGCCTCTGGGGCCAACGTCCTGACTTTC. The genes are TRBV30 and TRBJ2-6, with 11 bases aligning to TRBD2. The CDR3 is 19 residues long. Losses at the gene ends were 0 bases for V and 0 bases for J; bases not matched to a gene: 7. Germline V gene lookup returns CDR1 GTSNPN and CDR2 SVGIG (reference sequence). The whole variable domain, filled in from reference TRBV30 and TRBJ2-6, reads SQTIHQWPATLVQPVGSPLSLECTVEGTSNPNLYWYRQAAGRGLQLLFYSVGIGQISSEVPQNLSASRPQDRQFILSSKKLLLSDSGFYLCAWSVNKGLAASGANVLTFGAGSRLTVL.

For the CDR3, the DNA is TGTGCCAGCGCAGGGTCGATGATGGAGACCCAGTACTTC. Translated: CASAGSMMETQYF. This chain links TRBV19 with TRBJ2-5, with a weak D call TRBD1 (5 bases). This CDR3 comprises 13 residues. Germline CDR1 reads LNHDA; CDR2 reads SQIVND (reference sequence). The V end lost 9 bases, the J end lost 5 bases, and 16 bases lay between the germline ends.

The CDR3, as DNA: TGTGCCAGCAGCTTAGACGGGGACTACACCTACGAGCAGTACTTC. This gives the protein CASSLDGDYTYEQYF. The J gene is TRBJ2-7, the V gene TRBV7-2, with 7 bases matching TRBD2. V gave up 1 base and J gave up 2 bases; unmatched junction bases: 5. From germline, CDR1 is SGHTA and CDR2 FQGNSA. The CDR3 runs 15 residues.

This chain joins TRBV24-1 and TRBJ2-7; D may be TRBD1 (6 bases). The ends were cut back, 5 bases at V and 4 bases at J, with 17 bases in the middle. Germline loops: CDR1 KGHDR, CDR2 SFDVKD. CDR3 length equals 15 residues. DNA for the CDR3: TGTGCCACCAGTGCCTCTTCGGGACACGCGTACGAGCAGTACTTC. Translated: CATSASSGHAYEQYF.

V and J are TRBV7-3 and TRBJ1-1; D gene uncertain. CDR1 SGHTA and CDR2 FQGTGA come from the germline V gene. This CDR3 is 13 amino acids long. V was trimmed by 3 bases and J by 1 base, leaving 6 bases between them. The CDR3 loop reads CASSFSGNTEAFF. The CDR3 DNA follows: TGTGCCAGCAGCTTTTCAGGGAACACTGAAGCTTTCTTT.

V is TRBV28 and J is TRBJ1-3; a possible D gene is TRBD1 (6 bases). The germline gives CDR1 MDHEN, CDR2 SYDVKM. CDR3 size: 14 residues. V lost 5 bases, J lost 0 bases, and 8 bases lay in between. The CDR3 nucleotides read TGTGCCAGCAGTACAGGGCGCTCTGGAAACACCATATATTTT. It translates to CASSTGRSGNTIYF.

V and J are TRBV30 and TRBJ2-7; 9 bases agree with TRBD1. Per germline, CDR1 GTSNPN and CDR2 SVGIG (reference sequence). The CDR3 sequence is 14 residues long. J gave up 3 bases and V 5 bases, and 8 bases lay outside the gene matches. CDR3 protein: CAWVPGQGFYEQYF. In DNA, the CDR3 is TGTGCCTGGGTCCCGGGACAGGGATTCTACGAGCAGTACTTC.

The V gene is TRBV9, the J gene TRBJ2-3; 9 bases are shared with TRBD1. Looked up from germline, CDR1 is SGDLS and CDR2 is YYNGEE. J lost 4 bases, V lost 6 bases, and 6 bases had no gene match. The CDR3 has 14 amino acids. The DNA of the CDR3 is TGTGCCAGCAATCCGACAGGGGGACCAGATACGCAGTATTTT. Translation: CASNPTGGPDTQYF.

As DNA, the CDR3 is TGTGCCAGCAGTGAACTGGGCCTCACCACCCGTACGCAGTATTTT. This translates into CASSELGLTTRTQYF. The chain joins TRBV6-1 to TRBJ2-3; D gene uncertain. In germline, CDR1 is MNHNS, CDR2 SASEGT. Trimming took off 2 bases at V and 8 bases at J, with 17 bases between the two ends. The CDR3 covers 15 residues.

The DNA for the CDR3 is TGTGCCAGCAGCCCCGCGGGGGATAGCTCCTACGAGCAGTACTTC. Its protein product is CASSPAGDSSYEQYF. The V call is TRBV9, the J call TRBJ2-7; TRBD2 matches 7 bases. J lost 0 bases, V lost 4 bases, and 7 bases had no gene match. The CDR3 contains 15 residues. CDR1 SGDLS and CDR2 YYNGEE come from the germline V gene.

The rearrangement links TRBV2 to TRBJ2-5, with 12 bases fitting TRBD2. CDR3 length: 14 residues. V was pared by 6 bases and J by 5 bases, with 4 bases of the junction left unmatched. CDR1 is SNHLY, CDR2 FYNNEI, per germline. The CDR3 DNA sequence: TGTGCCAGCAGGCTAGCGGGAGGGCCTGAGACCCAGTACTTC. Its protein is CASRLAGGPETQYF.

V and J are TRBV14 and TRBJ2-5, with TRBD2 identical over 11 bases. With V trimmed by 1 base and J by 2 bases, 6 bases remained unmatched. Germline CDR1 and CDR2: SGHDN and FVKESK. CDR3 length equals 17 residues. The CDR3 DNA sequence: TGTGCCAGCAGCCAAGCCTCCGGGACTAGCGGACAAGAGACCCAGTACTTC. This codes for CASSQASGTSGQETQYF.

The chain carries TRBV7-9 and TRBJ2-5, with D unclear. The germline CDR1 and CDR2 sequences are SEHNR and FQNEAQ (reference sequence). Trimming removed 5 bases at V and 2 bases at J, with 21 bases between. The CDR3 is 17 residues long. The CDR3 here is CASSMAFLPGGQETQYF. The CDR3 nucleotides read TGTGCCAGCAGCATGGCTTTCTTGCCGGGTGGGCAAGAGACCCAGTACTTC.

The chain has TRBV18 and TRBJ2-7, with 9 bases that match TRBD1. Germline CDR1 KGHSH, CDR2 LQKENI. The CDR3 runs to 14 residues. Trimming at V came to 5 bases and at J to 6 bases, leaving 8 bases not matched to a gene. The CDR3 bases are TGTGCCAGCTCAACGGACAGGGGTTCAGCCGAGCAGTACTTC. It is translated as CASSTDRGSAEQYF.

CDR3 residues: CASSLSGTSGYNEQFF. The CDR3 nucleotides are TGTGCCAGCTCACTTTCCGGGACTAGCGGGTACAATGAGCAGTTCTTC. The rearrangement joins TRBV18 to TRBJ2-1; the match to TRBD2 covers 12 bases. After removal of 4 bases from V and 4 bases from J, the junction contained 5 bases not matched to a gene. The CDR3 spans 16 residues. The germline V gene has CDR1 KGHSH and CDR2 LQKENI.